These T cell receptor beta chains were read from a single sample in a study of cytomegalovirus exposure and HLA in healthy donors. Only in-frame clones appear in the TCRdb table, and some are missing; sequencing was by immunoSEQ multiplex PCR. The sample has 50,000 to 65,000 clones, 65% to 80% seen once; the top ten hold roughly 5.7%. Sequencing used PBMCs. All receptors come from a woman in her 30s in good health and CMV-seronegative. Both conserved end residues are part of each CDR3. Each record gives: J gene, V gene, clone size, D gene, CDR3 DNA, CDR3 protein. A D gene is named only where the DNA matches it firmly. Size values are once, few and many counts, or a class for expanded clones, and some rows have none.

J: TRBJ2-1
V: TRBV25-1
size: few
D: .
DNA: TGTGCCAGTAGTGGTGGGGCGAATGAGCAGTTCTTC
CDR3: CASSGGANEQFF

J: TRBJ1-2
V: TRBV5-1
size: .
D: .
DNA: TGCGCCAGCAGCTTGGGACAAGGGGCCAGGAGCTACACCTTC
CDR3: CASSLGQGARSYTF

J: TRBJ2-1
V: TRBV28
size: .
D: TRBD2
DNA: TGTGCCAGCAGCCAAGGACTAGCGGGGTCCTACAATGAGCAGTTCTTC
CDR3: CASSQGLAGSYNEQFF

J: TRBJ1-2
V: TRBV6-1
size: .
D: TRBD1
DNA: TGTGCCAGCAGGACAGGGGGATACTATGGCTACACCTTC
CDR3: CASRTGGYYGYTF

J: TRBJ1-4
V: TRBV4-1
size: .
D: .
DNA: TGCGCCAGCAGCCCAGACCCGGGGGGTGAAAAACTGTTTTTT
CDR3: CASSPDPGGEKLFF

J: TRBJ2-3
V: TRBV28
size: .
D: .
DNA: TGTGCCAGCAGTTTAGTGAGTTTTCCAGATACGCAGTATTTT
CDR3: CASSLVSFPDTQYF

J: TRBJ2-7
V: TRBV30
size: .
D: .
DNA: TGTGCCTGGGGCGACAGATCCTACGAGCAGTACTTC
CDR3: CAWGDRSYEQYF

J: TRBJ2-7
V: TRBV27
size: .
D: .
DNA: TGTGCCAGCAGTCCGGACAGAACCTACGAGCAGTACTTC
CDR3: CASSPDRTYEQYF

J: TRBJ1-1
V: TRBV7-8
size: few
D: .
DNA: TGTGCCAGCAGTCGGGGTCTGAACACTGAAGCTTTCTTT
CDR3: CASSRGLNTEAFF

J: TRBJ2-1
V: TRBV2
size: .
D: TRBD2
DNA: TGTGCCAGCATTAGCGGGAGCGGGGATGAGCAGTTCTTC
CDR3: CASISGSGDEQFF

J: TRBJ2-3
V: TRBV28
size: few
D: TRBD1
DNA: TGTGCCAGCGGAAACAGGGGCTACACAGATACGCAGTATTTT
CDR3: CASGNRGYTDTQYF

J: TRBJ2-3
V: TRBV7-9
size: .
D: .
DNA: TGTGCCAGCAGCTTCCTACTTACCGTCACAGATACGCAGTATTTT
CDR3: CASSFLLTVTDTQYF

J: TRBJ1-5
V: TRBV5-6
size: .
D: .
DNA: TGTGCCAGCAGCACACGCGGGACGGTCAATCAGCCCCAGCATTTT
CDR3: CASSTRGTVNQPQHF

J: TRBJ2-1
V: TRBV5-6
size: .
D: .
DNA: TGTGCCAGCAGCTTAAGGGGGGGCTACAATGAGCAGTTCTTC
CDR3: CASSLRGGYNEQFF

J: TRBJ1-5
V: TRBV5-1
size: few
D: .
DNA: TGCGCCAGCAGCTTGAACGGTGGCAATCAGCCCCAGCATTTT
CDR3: CASSLNGGNQPQHF

J: TRBJ2-2
V: TRBV19
size: .
D: TRBD2
DNA: TGTGCCAGTACCAACTCCTTTGAGGGGATTAGCGGGACCGGGGAGCTGTTTTTT
CDR3: CASTNSFEGISGTGELFF

J: TRBJ2-7
V: TRBV30
size: few
D: .
DNA: TGTGCCTGGAGTGTAGAGAAGTCAGGTTACGAGCAGTACTTC
CDR3: CAWSVEKSGYEQYF

J: TRBJ2-2
V: TRBV27
size: once
D: .
DNA: TGTGCCAGCAGTTTATTGCGGGAACGTAGCACCGGGGAGCTGTTTTTT
CDR3: CASSLLRERSTGELFF

J: TRBJ2-7
V: TRBV6-1
size: .
D: TRBD2
DNA: TGTGCCAGCAGTGACCTACTAGCGGGGGTGGGACGAACCTCCTACGAGCAGTACTTC
CDR3: CASSDLLAGVGRTSYEQYF

J: TRBJ2-1
V: TRBV5-5
size: .
D: TRBD2
DNA: TGTGCCAGCAGCTTGTCCCCGGGACTAGGCGACAATGAGCAGTTCTTC
CDR3: CASSLSPGLGDNEQFF

J: TRBJ2-5
V: TRBV28
size: .
D: .
DNA: TGTGCCAGCACCCTTACCTCGGGGGAACAAGAGACCCAGTACTTC
CDR3: CASTLTSGEQETQYF

J: TRBJ2-7
V: TRBV13
size: .
D: TRBD1
DNA: TGTGCCAGCAGCCCGCCCGACAGGGACCACGAGCAGTACTTC
CDR3: CASSPPDRDHEQYF

J: TRBJ1-3
V: TRBV7-8
size: .
D: .
DNA: TGTGCCAGCAGCTTTAATGGACAGCTCTCTGGAAACACCATATATTTT
CDR3: CASSFNGQLSGNTIYF

J: TRBJ2-1
V: TRBV27
size: .
D: TRBD2
DNA: TGTGCCAGCAGTCCCCGTGCAGCGGGAGGGTCCTACAATGAGCAGTTCTTC
CDR3: CASSPRAAGGSYNEQFF

J: TRBJ2-7
V: TRBV5-1
size: .
D: .
DNA: TGCGCCAGCCGACAGGACAGCTCCTACGAGCAGTACTTC
CDR3: CASRQDSSYEQYF

J: TRBJ1-2
V: TRBV19
size: .
D: .
DNA: TGTGCCAGTAGTATTCCGGGATTGGTGTATGGCTACACCTTC
CDR3: CASSIPGLVYGYTF

J: TRBJ2-2
V: TRBV28
size: .
D: TRBD2
DNA: TGTGCCAGCATCCGGTGGGCTAGCGGGAGGACCGGGGAGCTGTTTTTT
CDR3: CASIRWASGRTGELFF

J: TRBJ1-2
V: TRBV7-3
size: .
D: .
DNA: TGTGCCAGCAGCTTAAAGGGGACTAACTATGGCTACACCTTC
CDR3: CASSLKGTNYGYTF

J: TRBJ2-1
V: TRBV28
size: .
D: .
DNA: TGTGCCAGCACCGATCAGGGGAGACGGGGCTACAATGAGCAGTTCTTC
CDR3: CASTDQGRRGYNEQFF

J: TRBJ2-7
V: TRBV27
size: .
D: .
DNA: TGTGCCAGCAGTTTATCCAACTATTTGCACGAGCAGTACTTC
CDR3: CASSLSNYLHEQYF

J: TRBJ2-7
V: TRBV14
size: .
D: TRBD1
DNA: TGTGCCAGCAGCCCACTTACGGGACAGTTCTCCTACGAGCAGTACTTC
CDR3: CASSPLTGQFSYEQYF